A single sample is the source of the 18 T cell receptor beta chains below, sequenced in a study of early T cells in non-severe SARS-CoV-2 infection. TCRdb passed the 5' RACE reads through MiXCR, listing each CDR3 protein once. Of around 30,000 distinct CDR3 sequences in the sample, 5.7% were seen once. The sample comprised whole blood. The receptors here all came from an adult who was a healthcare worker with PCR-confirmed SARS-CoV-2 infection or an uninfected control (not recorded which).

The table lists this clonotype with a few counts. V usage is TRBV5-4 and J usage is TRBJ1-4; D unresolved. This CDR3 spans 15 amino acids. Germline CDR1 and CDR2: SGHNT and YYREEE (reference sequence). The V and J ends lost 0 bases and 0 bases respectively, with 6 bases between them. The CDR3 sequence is CASSLAGTTNEKLFF. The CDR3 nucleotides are TGTGCCAGCAGCTTGGCGGGGACAACTAATGAAAAACTGTTTTTT.

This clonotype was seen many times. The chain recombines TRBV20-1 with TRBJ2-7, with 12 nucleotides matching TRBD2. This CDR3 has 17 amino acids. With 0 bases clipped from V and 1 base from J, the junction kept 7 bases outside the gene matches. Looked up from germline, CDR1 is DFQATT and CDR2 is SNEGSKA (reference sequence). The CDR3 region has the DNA TGCAGTGCTAGAGATCCCCTAGCGGGAGGGCCTTCCTACGAGCAGTACTTC. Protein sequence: CSARDPLAGGPSYEQYF.

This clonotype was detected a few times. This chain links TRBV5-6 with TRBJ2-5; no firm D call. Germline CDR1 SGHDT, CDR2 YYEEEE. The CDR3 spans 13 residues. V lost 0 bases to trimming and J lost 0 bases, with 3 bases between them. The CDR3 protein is CASSLDYQETQYF. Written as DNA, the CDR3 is TGTGCCAGCAGCTTGGACTACCAAGAGACCCAGTACTTC.

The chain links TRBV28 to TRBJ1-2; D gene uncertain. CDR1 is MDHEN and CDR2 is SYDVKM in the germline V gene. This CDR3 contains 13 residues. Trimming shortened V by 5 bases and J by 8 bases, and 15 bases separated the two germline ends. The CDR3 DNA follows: TGTGCCAGCAGTACCGGGAGTTTGAAGGGCTACACCTTC. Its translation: CASSTGSLKGYTF.

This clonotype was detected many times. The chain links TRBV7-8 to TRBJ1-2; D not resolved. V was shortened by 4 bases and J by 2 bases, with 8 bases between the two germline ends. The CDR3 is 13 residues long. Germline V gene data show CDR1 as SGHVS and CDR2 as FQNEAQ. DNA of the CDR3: TGTGCCAGCAGCTCTGACCCAAACTATGGCTACACCTTC. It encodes CASSSDPNYGYTF.

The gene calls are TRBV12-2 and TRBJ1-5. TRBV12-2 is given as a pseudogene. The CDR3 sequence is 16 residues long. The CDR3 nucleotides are TGTGCAAGTCGCTTAGCGCTTCCAGGAGGCAGGCAGCCCCAGCATTTT. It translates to CASRLALPGGRQPQHF.

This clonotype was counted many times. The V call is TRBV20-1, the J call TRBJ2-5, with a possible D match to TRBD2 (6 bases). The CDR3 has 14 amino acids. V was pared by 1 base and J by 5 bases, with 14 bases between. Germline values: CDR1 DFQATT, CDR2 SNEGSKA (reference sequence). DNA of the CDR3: TGCAGTGCTAGAGTCGGGGCTAGCGCGGAGACCCAGTACTTC. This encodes CSARVGASAETQYF.

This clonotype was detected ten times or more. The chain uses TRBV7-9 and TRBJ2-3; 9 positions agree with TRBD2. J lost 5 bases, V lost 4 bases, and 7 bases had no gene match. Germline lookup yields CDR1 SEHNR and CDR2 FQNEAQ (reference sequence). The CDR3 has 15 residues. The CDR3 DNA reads TGTGCCAGCAGCTCACTTAGCGGGAGCGGAGATACGCAGTATTTT. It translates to CASSSLSGSGDTQYF. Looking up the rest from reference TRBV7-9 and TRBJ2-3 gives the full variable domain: DTGVSQNPRHKITKRGQNVTFRCDPISEHNRLYWYRQTLGQGPEFLTYFQNEAQLEKSRLLSDRFSAERPKGSFSTLEIQRTEQGDSAMYLCASSSLSGSGDTQYFGPGTRLTVL.

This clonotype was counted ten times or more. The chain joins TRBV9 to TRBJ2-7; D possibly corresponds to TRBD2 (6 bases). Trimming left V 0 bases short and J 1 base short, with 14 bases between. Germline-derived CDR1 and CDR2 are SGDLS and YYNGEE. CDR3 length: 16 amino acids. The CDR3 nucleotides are TGTGCCAGCAGCGTAGTTCCGGGAGTCGGGTCCTACGAGCAGTACTTC. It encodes CASSVVPGVGSYEQYF.

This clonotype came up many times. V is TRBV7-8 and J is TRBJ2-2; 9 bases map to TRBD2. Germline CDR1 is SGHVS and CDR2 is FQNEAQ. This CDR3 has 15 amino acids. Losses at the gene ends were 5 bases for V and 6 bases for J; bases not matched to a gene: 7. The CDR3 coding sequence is TGTGCCAGCAGCCAGTACTGGACTAGCGCCGGGGAGCTGTTTTTT. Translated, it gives CASSQYWTSAGELFF.

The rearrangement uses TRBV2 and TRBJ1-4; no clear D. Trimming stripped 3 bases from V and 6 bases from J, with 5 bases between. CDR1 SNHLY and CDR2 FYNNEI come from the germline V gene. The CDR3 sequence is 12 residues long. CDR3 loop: CASSEGYEKLFF. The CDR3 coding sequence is TGTGCCAGCAGTGAGGGTTATGAAAAACTGTTTTTT. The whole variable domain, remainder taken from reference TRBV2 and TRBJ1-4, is EPEVTQTPSHQVTQMGQEVILRCVPISNHLYFYWYRQILGQKVEFLVSFYNNEISEKSEIFDDQFSVERPDGSNFTLKIRSTKLEDSAMYFCASSEGYEKLFFGSGTQLSVL.

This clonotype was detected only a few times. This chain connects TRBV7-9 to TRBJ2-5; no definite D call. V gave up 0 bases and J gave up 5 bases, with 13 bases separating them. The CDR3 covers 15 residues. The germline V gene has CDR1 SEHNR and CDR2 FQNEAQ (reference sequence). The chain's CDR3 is CASSLAVGRVETQYF. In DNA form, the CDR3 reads TGTGCCAGCAGCTTAGCGGTCGGACGGGTGGAGACCCAGTACTTC.

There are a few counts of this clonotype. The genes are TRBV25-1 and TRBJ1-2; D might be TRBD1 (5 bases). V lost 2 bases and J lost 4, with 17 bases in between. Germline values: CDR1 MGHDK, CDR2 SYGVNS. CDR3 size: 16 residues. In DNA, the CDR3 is TGTGCCAGCAGTGAAGGCACCAGGGACGTTACCTATGGCTACACCTTC. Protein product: CASSEGTRDVTYGYTF.

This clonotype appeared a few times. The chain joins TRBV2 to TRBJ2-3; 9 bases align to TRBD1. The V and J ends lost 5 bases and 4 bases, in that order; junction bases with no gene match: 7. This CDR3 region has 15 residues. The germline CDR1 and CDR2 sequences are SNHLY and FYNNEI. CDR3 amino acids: CASSIQGAVADTQYF. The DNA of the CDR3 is TGTGCCAGCAGTATACAGGGGGCTGTCGCAGATACGCAGTATTTT.

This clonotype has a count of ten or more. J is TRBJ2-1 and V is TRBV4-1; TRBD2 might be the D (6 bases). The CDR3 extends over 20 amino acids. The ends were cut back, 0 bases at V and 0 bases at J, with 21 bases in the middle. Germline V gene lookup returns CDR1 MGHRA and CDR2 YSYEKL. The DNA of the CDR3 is TGCGCCAGCAGCCAAGAGCCTCACGAGGTCTTGCGGGACTCCTACAATGAGCAGTTCTTC. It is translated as CASSQEPHEVLRDSYNEQFF.

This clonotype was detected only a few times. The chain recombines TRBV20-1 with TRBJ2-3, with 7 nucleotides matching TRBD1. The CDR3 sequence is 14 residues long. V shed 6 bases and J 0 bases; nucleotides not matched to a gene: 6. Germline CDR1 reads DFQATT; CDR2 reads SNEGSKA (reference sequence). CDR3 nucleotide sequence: TGCAGTGCCGAAGGGGGCCCGAGCACAGATACGCAGTATTTT. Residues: CSAEGGPSTDTQYF.

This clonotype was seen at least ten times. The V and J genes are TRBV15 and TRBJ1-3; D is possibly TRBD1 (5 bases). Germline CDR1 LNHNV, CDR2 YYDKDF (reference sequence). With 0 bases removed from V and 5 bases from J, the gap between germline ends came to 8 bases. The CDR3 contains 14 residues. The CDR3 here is CATSRDRGRNTIYF. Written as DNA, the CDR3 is TGTGCCACCAGCAGAGATAGGGGCCGAAACACCATATATTTT.

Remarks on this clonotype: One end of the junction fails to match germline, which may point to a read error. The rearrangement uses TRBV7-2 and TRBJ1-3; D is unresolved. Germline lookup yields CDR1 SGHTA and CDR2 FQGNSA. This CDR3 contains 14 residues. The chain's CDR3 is CASSLREIGNTVYF. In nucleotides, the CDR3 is TGTGCCAGCAGCTTGAGGGAAATCGGAAACACCGTATATTTT.